Described below is a single TCR beta chain sequence and its context. Authors' analysis steps: Reference gene primer amplification gave nucleated cell count estimates. The protocol was immunoSEQ multiplex PCR, while the TCRdb copy is restricted to in-frame clones and leaves out a portion. That table gives V, J and clone size, and the DNA gave D and trimming. The sample lists a few hundred thousand clones, 75% to 90% occurring once. The CDR3 length is 16 residues. J gave up 5 bases and V 0 bases, and 6 bases lay outside the gene matches. Germline CDR1 and CDR2: LGHNA and YNFKEQ. The data stem from a study of blood T cell repertoires in COVID-19. Study information: Acute and convalescent COVID-19 specimens originated in the United States, Italy and Spain. The cDNA or gDNA used as material had been derived from T cells, B-cell-depleted T cells, or PBMCs.

Participant reports of clinical history set cohort assignment. This TCR was sampled from a woman aged 25-40 years who had been exposed to COVID-19. Sequenced sample: PBMCs or T cells enriched from blood (not recorded which). The chain uses TRBV4-2 and TRBJ2-1; the match to TRBD2 covers 8 bases. The CDR3 protein is CASSQDTGGGNNEQFF. Here the CDR3 DNA reads TGTGCCAGCAGCCAAGATACGGGGGGGGGCAACAATGAGCAGTTCTTC.